The 32 T cell receptor beta chains below come from one sample, sequenced in a study of T-cell memory formation after mild COVID-19. MiXCR, run by TCRdb on the 5' RACE reads, gives a single entry per CDR3 protein. This sample yields around 450,000 distinct CDR3 sequences, of which roughly 20% are seen a single time; roughly 8.4% belongs to the top ten. Sequencing was performed on PBMCs or a T cell subset sorted from them (not recorded which). These receptors came from an adult woman who had mild COVID-19 (a few samples of this study predate the infection). Cell type and time point are not known.

This clonotype appeared a few times. J is TRBJ2-4 and V is TRBV2; 9 bases line up with TRBD2. The germline gives CDR1 SNHLY, CDR2 FYNNEI. The V and J ends lost 6 bases and 5 bases, in that order; junction bases with no gene match: 5. CDR3 length: 14 amino acids. The CDR3 DNA reads TGTGCCAGCAGGTGGACTAGCGATCAAAACATTCAGTACTTC. The encoded protein is CASRWTSDQNIQYF.

This clonotype showed up just a few times. The chain recombines TRBV2 with TRBJ2-7; no firm D call. Trimming took off 8 bases at V and 4 bases at J, with 12 bases between the two ends. The V gene's germline CDR1 is SNHLY and CDR2 FYNNEI. The CDR3 runs to 12 residues. As DNA, the CDR3 is TGTGCCAGCTGCTACGAGGCGTACGAGCAGTACTTC. This gives the protein CASCYEAYEQYF.

This clonotype was detected a few times. This chain connects TRBV7-2 to TRBJ1-4; tentatively, D is TRBD1 (6 bases). V lost 0 bases and J 7 bases, leaving 9 bases between the germline ends. Germline CDR1 and CDR2: SGHTA and FQGNSA. The CDR3 runs to 14 residues. In DNA form, the CDR3 reads TGTGCCAGCAGCTTAGCAGGGGGAGGTGAAAAACTGTTTTTT. Protein sequence: CASSLAGGGEKLFF.

This chain uses TRBV7-3 with TRBJ1-2, with TRBD1 identical over 10 bases. The V gene end was trimmed by 3 bases and the J gene end by 4 bases; junction bases not matched to a gene: 5. Germline CDR1 reads SGHTA; CDR2 reads FQGTGA. This CDR3 contains 15 residues. The CDR3 loop reads CASSFGQGDSYGYTF. CDR3 DNA: TGTGCCAGCAGCTTCGGACAGGGGGACAGCTATGGCTACACCTTC. The variable domain in full, completed from reference TRBV7-3 and TRBJ1-2, reads GAGVSQTPSNKVTEKGKYVELRCDPISGHTALYWYRQSLGQGPEFLIYFQGTGAADDSGLPNDRFFAVRPEGSVSTLKIQRTERGDSAVYLCASSFGQGDSYGYTFGSGTRLTVV.

In its sample, this clonotype was seen a few times. The chain carries TRBV9 and TRBJ2-3; the D is unclear. V was pared by 0 bases and J by 0 bases, with 8 bases between. CDR3 length: 15 amino acids. Germline CDR1 and CDR2: SGDLS and YYNGEE. CDR3 in DNA: TGTGCCAGCAGCGTAGCCAGCGTTAGCACAGATACGCAGTATTTT. This gives the protein CASSVASVSTDTQYF.

This clonotype has only a few counts. DNA of the CDR3: TGTGCCAGCAGCCCGGGACTAGCGGGAAGCTCCTACAATGAGCAGTTCTTC. This encodes CASSPGLAGSSYNEQFF. J is TRBJ2-1 and V is TRBV12-3 or TRBV12-4, with 13 bases aligning to TRBD2. Trimming removed 6 bases from V and 0 bases from J; junction bases left unmatched: 5. The CDR3 covers 17 residues.

The gene calls are TRBV7-2 and TRBJ2-3; TRBD1 agrees at 9 bases. Losses at the gene ends were 6 bases for V and 2 bases for J; bases not matched to a gene: 6. Germline V CDR1 and CDR2: SGHTA, FQGNSA. The CDR3 spans 15 residues. In DNA, the CDR3 is TGTGCCAGCAGTGTGGACAGGGGTCCCACAGATACGCAGTATTTT. Translated: CASSVDRGPTDTQYF.

J is TRBJ2-4 and V is TRBV21-1; the table gives TRBD2 as D, unverified against the DNA. TRBV21-1 counts as a pseudogene. The CDR3 totals 17 residues. This chain's CDR3 is CASTPAGKLGAKNIQYF. CDR3 sequence (DNA): TGTGCCAGCACCCCAGCGGGAAAATTGGGGGCCAAAAACATTCAGTACTTC.

The chain has TRBV6-5 and TRBJ1-5; TRBD1 matches 12 bases. Germline V gives CDR1 MNHEY, CDR2 SVGAGI. V shed 9 bases, J shed 6 bases, and the junction held 6 bases outside the gene matches. The CDR3 is made up of 14 amino acids. This chain's CDR3 is CARTGTGGGQPQHF. The DNA of the CDR3 is TGTGCCAGGACCGGGACAGGGGGCGGTCAGCCCCAGCATTTT.

The rearrangement joins TRBV7-9 to TRBJ1-1; D is unresolved. The V gene's germline CDR1 is SEHNR and CDR2 FQNEAQ (reference sequence). The CDR3 sequence is 14 residues long. Between the trimmed V and J ends, which lost 5 bases and 2 bases, there was a span of 12 bases. The chain's CDR3 is CASSPPTPNTEAFF. CDR3 bases: TGTGCCAGCAGCCCCCCGACACCCAACACTGAAGCTTTCTTT.

This clonotype has more than one count but fewer than ten. The chain recombines TRBV7-8 with TRBJ2-3, with 15 bases matching TRBD2. The CDR3 consists of 16 residues. With V trimmed by 5 bases and J by 6 bases, 6 bases remained unmatched. Germline CDR1 and CDR2: SGHVS and FQNEAQ. The CDR3 sequence: CASSRTSGRVEDTQYF. Here the CDR3 DNA reads TGTGCCAGCAGCAGGACTAGCGGGAGGGTAGAGGATACGCAGTATTTT.

In this sample, this clonotype turned up many times. This chain connects TRBV6-5 to TRBJ1-1; no firm D call. Germline CDR1 and CDR2: MNHEY and SVGAGI. V was shortened by 4 bases and J by 1 base, with 7 bases between the two germline ends. The CDR3 length is 13 residues. CDR3 residues: CASSFRRNTEAFF. The DNA of the CDR3 is TGTGCCAGCAGTTTCAGGCGGAACACTGAAGCTTTCTTT.

In its sample, this clonotype was seen a few times. V gene TRBV12-3 or TRBV12-4 combines with J gene TRBJ1-1; D remains unclear. Trimming removed 6 bases at V and 3 bases at J, with 11 bases between. The CDR3 is made up of 13 amino acids. CDR3 in amino acids: CASRMRRDTEAFF. The CDR3 nucleotides read TGTGCCAGCAGGATGAGACGGGACACTGAAGCTTTCTTT.

V is TRBV7-9 and J is TRBJ1-5, with 10 nucleotides matching TRBD1. This CDR3 spans 13 amino acids. V was pared by 8 bases and J by 7 bases, with 5 bases of the junction left unmatched. CDR1 is SEHNR, CDR2 FQNEAQ, per germline (reference sequence). The CDR3 region has the DNA TGTGCCAGCGGCGGGACAGGGGACCAGCCCCAGCATTTT. Protein sequence: CASGGTGDQPQHF.

In its sample, this clonotype was seen a few times. The chain's CDR3 is CASSPEQGWANVLTF. In nucleotides, the CDR3 is TGTGCCAGCAGTCCCGAACAGGGGTGGGCCAACGTCCTGACTTTC. The chain joins TRBV12-3 or TRBV12-4 to TRBJ2-6; 7 bases match TRBD1. The junction had 6 bases not matched to a gene; V was cut back by 5 bases and J by 5 bases. The CDR3 length is 15 residues.

The V and J genes are TRBV2 and TRBJ1-3; D is undetermined. The CDR3 spans 14 residues. V lost 3 bases and J 0 bases, leaving 6 bases between the germline ends. Per germline, CDR1 SNHLY and CDR2 FYNNEI. CDR3 DNA sequence: TGTGCCAGCAGTGAGCGGCTCTCTGGAAACACCATATATTTT. Amino acids: CASSERLSGNTIYF.

This clonotype was detected a few times. This sequence joins TRBV18 and TRBJ2-1; 8 bases are shared with TRBD1. From germline, CDR1 is KGHSH and CDR2 LQKENI. V lost 4 bases and J lost 6; bases outside the gene matches: 8. The CDR3 is 15 residues long. The CDR3 spells CASSRGSGGGNEQFF. Here the CDR3 DNA reads TGTGCCAGCTCACGGGGATCAGGGGGCGGCAATGAGCAGTTCTTC.

The chain carries TRBV30 and TRBJ2-3, with no clear D. Germline loops: CDR1 GTSNPN, CDR2 SVGIG (reference sequence). The CDR3 is made up of 12 amino acids. Trimming stripped 4 bases from V and 10 bases from J, with 15 bases between. CDR3 DNA sequence: TGTGCCTGGAATGGTGACGCCCGATCGCAGTATTTT. Residues: CAWNGDARSQYF.

In this sample, this clonotype turned up a few times. The chain employs TRBV6-2 or TRBV6-3 and TRBJ2-5; D gene unclear. The CDR3 runs to 15 residues. Per the germline V gene, CDR1 is MNHEY and CDR2 is SVGEGT. The ends were cut back, 4 bases at V and 4 bases at J, with 16 bases in the middle. The CDR3: CASSSTLPGGETQYF. In nucleotides, the CDR3 is TGTGCCAGCAGTTCCACTTTACCTGGCGGAGAGACCCAGTACTTC.

This chain uses TRBV5-1 with TRBJ1-3, with no clear D. The CDR3 extends over 15 amino acids. Germline V gene sequence: CDR1 SGHRS, CDR2 YFSETQ. V gave up 0 bases and J gave up 0 bases, with 7 bases separating them. The CDR3: CASSLGTASGNTIYF. The DNA for the CDR3 is TGCGCCAGCAGCTTGGGGACTGCCTCTGGAAACACCATATATTTT.

V and J are TRBV5-6 and TRBJ2-4; weak D call: TRBD1 (5 bases). The CDR3 is 14 amino acids. Trimming removed 3 bases from V and 0 bases from J, with 7 bases in between. Per the germline V gene, CDR1 is SGHDT and CDR2 is YYEEEE. CDR3 in amino acids: CASSYDRAKNIQYF. For the CDR3, the DNA is TGTGCCAGCAGCTATGACAGAGCCAAAAACATTCAGTACTTC.

This clonotype has only a few counts. The chain links TRBV9 to TRBJ1-1, with D hard to call. Trimming took 3 bases from V and 3 from J, leaving 12 bases between them. The CDR3 is made up of 14 amino acids. CDR1 SGDLS and CDR2 YYNGEE come from the germline V gene. In DNA form, the CDR3 reads TGTGCCAGCAGCGCCCGTTCAAGGGACACTGAAGCTTTCTTT. Its protein product is CASSARSRDTEAFF.

This clonotype was counted a few times. This chain uses TRBV7-8 with TRBJ2-1, with 7 bases aligning to TRBD2. The germline V gene encodes CDR1 SGHVS and CDR2 FQNEAQ. This CDR3 region has 16 residues. V shed 4 bases, J shed 7 bases, and the junction held 13 bases outside the gene matches. The CDR3 coding sequence is TGTGCCAGCAGCTCCGAAAGGACTCGGACTAGTAATGAGCAGTTCTTC. Its translation: CASSSERTRTSNEQFF.

Concerning this clonotype itself: At one end the junction does not follow the germline gene, possibly because of a read error. The CDR3 region is CAISQDHLADLTDTQYF. The CDR3 DNA reads as TGCGCCATCAGCCAAGACCATCTAGCGGACCTCACAGATACGCAGTATTTT. The V call is TRBV4-3, the J call TRBJ2-3, with TRBD2 identical over 7 bases. Germline assignment: CDR1 LGHNA and CDR2 YSLEER. The CDR3 spans 17 residues.

The chain is built from TRBV6-2 or TRBV6-3 and TRBJ1-1; TRBD1 aligns across 9 bases. The CDR3 has 16 amino acids. J gave up 5 bases and V 4 bases, and 11 bases lay outside the gene matches. In germline, CDR1 is MNHEY, CDR2 SVGEGT. CDR3 coding DNA: TGTGCCAGCAGTTTCTTGGGACAGGGAGGAAGGACTGAAGCTTTCTTT. The encoded protein is CASSFLGQGGRTEAFF.

This clonotype has just a few counts. The chain carries TRBV12-3 or TRBV12-4 and TRBJ1-2; TRBD1 aligns across 10 bases. The trim removed 2 bases at V and 13 bases at J, leaving 4 bases unmatched. The CDR3 sequence is 12 residues long. CDR3 protein: CASSLWGTGVTF. Written as DNA, the CDR3 is TGTGCCAGCAGTTTATGGGGGACAGGGGTCACCTTC.

The chain is built from TRBV4-3 and TRBJ2-1; D unclear. The ends were cut back, 1 base at V and 7 bases at J, with 5 bases in the middle. The CDR3 consists of 12 residues. Germline CDR1 and CDR2: LGHNA and YSLEER. This chain's CDR3 is CASSQVSNEQFF. The CDR3 DNA is TGCGCCAGCAGCCAAGTTTCAAATGAGCAGTTCTTC.

This clonotype was detected a few times. This chain uses TRBV4-1 with TRBJ2-5; 10 bases align to TRBD1. V lost 4 bases to trimming and J lost 5 bases; unmatched junction nucleotides: 7. CDR1 is MGHRA, CDR2 YSYEKL, per germline. CDR3 length: 15 amino acids. The CDR3 is CASSPGTGVAETQYF. As DNA, the CDR3 is TGCGCCAGCAGCCCCGGGACAGGGGTTGCGGAGACCCAGTACTTC.

The chain has TRBV5-1 and TRBJ2-2, with D possibly TRBD1 on 5 matching bases. Germline V gene sequence: CDR1 SGHRS, CDR2 YFSETQ. Trimming took off 5 bases at V and 0 bases at J, with 11 bases between the two ends. This CDR3 contains 15 residues. Here the CDR3 reads CASRVQGTNTGELFF. The CDR3 DNA sequence: TGCGCCAGCAGGGTGCAGGGCACGAACACCGGGGAGCTGTTTTTT.

This clonotype was detected only a few times. This chain joins TRBV29-1 and TRBJ2-7; D is uncertain. This CDR3 is built from 13 residues. Germline V lookup: CDR1 SQVTM, CDR2 ANQGSEA. Trimming stripped 7 bases from V and 3 bases from J, with 16 bases between. The CDR3 reads CSASGPDFYEQYF. In DNA form, the CDR3 reads TGCAGCGCCTCCGGGCCCGACTTCTACGAGCAGTACTTC.

This clonotype was counted a few times. The V gene is TRBV12-3 or TRBV12-4, the J gene TRBJ2-5; weak D call: TRBD1 (6 bases). The V end lost 3 bases, the J end lost 5 bases, and 13 bases lay between the germline ends. CDR3 length: 14 residues. In nucleotides, the CDR3 is TGTGCCAGCAGTTTGAAAGGGGGTTTGGAGACCCAGTACTTC. Its protein product is CASSLKGGLETQYF.

The rearrangement links TRBV7-9 to TRBJ1-4; D uncertain. CDR1 is SEHNR and CDR2 is FQNEAQ in the germline V gene (reference sequence). V lost 6 bases and J lost 8, with 10 bases in between. This CDR3 is 12 amino acids long. Here the CDR3 reads CASSIGLEKLFF. In nucleotides, the CDR3 is TGTGCCAGCAGTATCGGACTCGAAAAACTGTTTTTT.